This TCR beta chain was found in a study of blood T cell repertoires in COVID-19. Exposed enrollees had met someone with a PCR-confirmed or clinician-diagnosed COVID-19 case at some point within the 2 weeks before study entry. Original processing methods: Estimates of nucleated cell counts were drawn from the amplification of reference gene primers. The protocol was immunoSEQ multiplex PCR, while the TCRdb copy is restricted to in-frame clones and leaves out a portion. D and trimming were read from the DNA, whereas the V and J calls and clone size are those reported in that table. In the table there are roughly 250,000 clones, roughly 88% of which are singletons. From germline, CDR1 is SEHNR and CDR2 FQNEAQ (reference sequence). Trimming pared 1 base from V and 4 bases from J, leaving 8 bases between. The length of the CDR3 is 14 residues.

This clonotype was obtained from a woman between 40 and 50 years old who had been exposed to COVID-19. The chain employs TRBV7-9 and TRBJ1-5; D is unresolved. Sequencing was performed on PBMCs or T cells enriched from blood (not recorded which). Here the CDR3 reads CASSLVADNQPQHF. DNA for the CDR3: TGTGCCAGCAGCTTAGTGGCAGATAATCAGCCCCAGCATTTT.